A selection of T cell receptor beta chains follows, all from one sample in a study of molecular identifiers for immune sequencing clone quantification. TCRdb redid the calling of the PCR reads with MiXCR, one entry per CDR3 protein. Of over 550,000 distinct CDR3 sequences detected, 25% appear once; the ten largest clones hold about 0.73%. Input material: naive CD8+ T cells from blood, with Jurkat cell RNA spiked in. The receptors were gathered from a human donor in good health. Some libraries in this study had Jurkat cell RNA spiked in. Both conserved end residues are trimmed from each CDR3. Each record gives: J gene, V gene, CDR3 protein.

>TRBJ2-1|TRBV5-1
ASSLGVAGSGERF
>TRBJ1-3|TRBV6-6
ASREEQLYSGNTIY
>TRBJ2-2|TRBV7-9
ASSSRGTGELF
>TRBJ1-1|TRBV7-6
ASSSPAGTEAF
>TRBJ2-2|TRBV12-3/TRBV12-4
ASRQTVNTGELF
>TRBJ2-7|TRBV20-1
SARSLVNYEQY
>TRBJ2-3|TRBV6-5
ASSATGGDTDTQY
>TRBJ1-5|TRBV28
ASSPLLSRAPLDSNQPQH
>TRBJ2-7|TRBV24-1
ATSDPIRDLGEQY
>TRBJ1-6|TRBV4-3
ASSQHREFSYNSPLH
>TRBJ2-7|TRBV20-1
SARPTTSYEQY
>TRBJ1-1|TRBV4-1
ASSIGSMNTEAF
>TRBJ2-7|TRBV27
ASSWTGRAWYEQY
>TRBJ1-4|TRBV4-1
ASKGTPGQGVSATNEKLF
>TRBJ2-4|TRBV20-1
SASGQELAKNIQY
>TRBJ1-3|TRBV4-1
ASSQADTIY
>TRBJ2-7|TRBV20-1
SAREEFYEQY
>TRBJ2-7|TRBV7-8
AGSFSGTGIGEQY
>TRBJ1-5|TRBV7-2
ASSRNHDSNQPQH
>TRBJ2-1|TRBV24-1
ATTRRQGYVNEQF
>TRBJ2-7|TRBV4-2
ASSQASRRGPTYEQY
>TRBJ1-6|TRBV28
ASSNGPLLSPLH
>TRBJ2-7|TRBV5-4
ASSLPSGAPIYEQY
>TRBJ2-7|TRBV13
ASSRVGGHYEQY
>TRBJ1-1|TRBV5-1
ASSLGNLRNTEAF
>TRBJ2-1|TRBV11-2
ASRQVAHYNEQF
>TRBJ2-5|TRBV12-3/TRBV12-4
ASSLEGTFGGQETQY
>TRBJ2-2|TRBV20-1
SARGGVITGELF
>TRBJ2-1|TRBV12-3/TRBV12-4
ASSPTSADYNEQF
>TRBJ2-1|TRBV9
ASSSGDQGVQF
>TRBJ1-1|TRBV6-2/TRBV6-3
AAGPGTEAF
>TRBJ1-6|TRBV4-1
ASNTGNSPLH
>TRBJ1-4|TRBV7-2
ASSLSGYGEKLF
>TRBJ1-4|TRBV14
ASSTRPSNEKLF
>TRBJ2-5|TRBV29-1
SVGSLAGGETQY
>TRBJ2-1|TRBV9
ASSVEAADNEQF
>TRBJ1-1|TRBV7-9
ASSLAGSSPNTEAY
>TRBJ2-7|TRBV14
ASSQDGGRYEQY